These 10 T cell receptor beta chains originate from one sample sequenced in a study of human T cells and chemical hapten exposure. MiXCR, run by TCRdb on the RACE reads, gives a single entry per CDR3 protein. The sample shows 150,000 to 200,000 distinct CDR3 sequences, more than 25% of them seen only once. Stated time point: pre-sensitization, week 0. Treatment here: therapeutic diphenylcyclopropenone sensitization with weekly scalp DPC. The sample consisted of whole blood, taken in connection with sensitization to the hapten diphenylcyclopropenone (DPC). These receptors originate from a woman aged 30 to 39 with alopecia areata. Some clones in this sample may be carry-over from other donors' samples.

This clonotype was seen just once. This chain uses TRBV6-2 or TRBV6-3 with TRBJ2-1; 8 bases are a match to TRBD2. V shed 6 bases, J shed 1 base, and the junction held 14 bases outside the gene matches. This CDR3 has 18 amino acids. Germline V gives CDR1 MNHEY, CDR2 SVGEGT. CDR3 residues: CASRFGLAGVVSYNEQFF. The DNA for the CDR3 is TGTGCCAGCAGATTCGGACTAGCCGGGGTGGTATCCTACAATGAGCAGTTCTTC.

This chain uses TRBV28 with TRBJ2-1, with D perhaps given as TRBD1 or TRBD2 (5 bases each). V was pared by 6 bases and J by 4 bases, with 13 bases between. The CDR3 length is 14 residues. Per the germline V gene, CDR1 is MDHEN and CDR2 is SYDVKM. The CDR3 nucleotides read TGTGCCAGCAGGGAAGGGACCTCATACAATGAGCAGTTCTTC. Translated, it gives CASREGTSYNEQFF.

This clonotype was counted between two and nine times. The J gene is TRBJ1-2, the V gene TRBV7-9, with unresolved D. CDR3 length equals 15 residues. Looked up from germline, CDR1 is SEHNR and CDR2 is FQNEAQ (reference sequence). The V end lost 10 bases, the J end lost 3 bases, and 21 bases lay between the germline ends. The CDR3: CATPRQAGRDYGYTF. The CDR3 nucleotides are TGTGCCACCCCCCGGCAAGCTGGCCGCGACTATGGCTACACCTTC.

The rearrangement links TRBV28 to TRBJ2-7; D may be TRBD1 (6 bases). Trimming shortened V by 3 bases and J by 5 bases, and 17 bases separated the two germline ends. Germline V gives CDR1 MDHEN, CDR2 SYDVKM. This CDR3 comprises 15 residues. In nucleotides, the CDR3 is TGTGCCAGCAGTTTGTATGGGCAGGGGATGAACGAGCAGTACTTC. Protein product: CASSLYGQGMNEQYF.

A few counts support this clonotype. This chain uses TRBV18 with TRBJ1-1, with 8 positions matching TRBD1. V lost 3 bases and J lost 0; bases outside the gene matches: 0. CDR1 is KGHSH and CDR2 is LQKENI in the germline V gene. This CDR3 comprises 14 residues. Written as DNA, the CDR3 is TGTGCCAGCTCACCCAGGGGGCTGAACACTGAAGCTTTCTTT. It yields the protein CASSPRGLNTEAFF.

This clonotype was seen a few times. The germline gene is not matched at one end of the junction; a read error may be the cause. The chain has TRBV6-6 and TRBJ2-7; 9 bases are shared with TRBD1. Germline loops: CDR1 MNHNY, CDR2 SVGAGI (reference sequence). The CDR3 is 13 residues long. CDR3 sequence (DNA): TGTGCCAGCATGACAGGACGGGGACAGGGTGTGGACTTC. This gives the protein CASMTGRGQGVDF.

This sequence joins TRBV2 and TRBJ1-1, with a tentative D call TRBD1 (5 bases). There are 14 residues in the CDR3. The ends were cut back, 6 bases at V and 0 bases at J, with 11 bases in the middle. Germline assignment: CDR1 SNHLY and CDR2 FYNNEI. CDR3 in amino acids: CASRRDRLNTEAFF. The CDR3 nucleotides are TGTGCCAGCAGGCGGGACCGTTTGAACACTGAAGCTTTCTTT.

The J gene is TRBJ1-1, the V gene TRBV12-3 or TRBV12-4; D remains unclear. CDR3 size: 14 residues. V lost 5 bases, J lost 0 bases, and 10 bases lay in between. Here the CDR3 DNA reads TGTGCCAGCAGTGTCAGTGAGTTGAACACTGAAGCTTTCTTT. It yields the protein CASSVSELNTEAFF.

In this sample, this clonotype turned up a few times. This chain joins TRBV11-1 and TRBJ1-5, with D possibly being TRBD1 (5 bases). The germline V and J ends were trimmed by 5 bases and 0 bases, with 5 bases remaining between them. This CDR3 is 13 amino acids long. Germline CDR1 is SGHAT and CDR2 is FQDESV (reference sequence). CDR3 bases: TGTGCCAGCAGCGGGGGTAGCAATCAGCCCCAGCATTTT. This encodes CASSGGSNQPQHF.

The chain couples TRBV20-1 to TRBJ2-7; TRBD1 matches at 7 bases. Per the germline V gene, CDR1 is DFQATT and CDR2 is SNEGSKA (reference sequence). Unmatched junction bases numbered 10, after V lost 2 bases and J lost 3 bases. The CDR3 length is 15 residues. The CDR3 sequence: CSARNFRDRNYEQYF. CDR3 coding DNA: TGCAGTGCTAGAAATTTCCGGGACAGAAACTACGAGCAGTACTTC.